This T cell receptor beta chain appears in the sequencing data of a study of control samples from healthy donors and cancer patients (dated by TCRdb to 2019 to 2021). Counted from cysteine to phenylalanine, this CDR3 has 17 amino acids. The only DNA kept is the CDR3, 51 bases in frame from the first base. CDR1 SEHNR and CDR2 FQNEAQ are derived from the germline V gene (reference sequence). The germline V end is reduced by 5 bases and the J end by 4 bases; junction bases left unmatched: 8. Library construction relied on the immunoSEQ multiplex PCR assay. TCRdb holds this immuneACCESS table with in-frame rearrangements only. Some clones are missing; in checked studies, unresolved V genes explain under half, and the rest has no known cause. The sample data list some 120,000 clones, and around 87% of these were observed just once. 2.9% of the sample is in the top ten clones. On this clone: The target of this receptor is not known. No much larger clone is present one base from it, and per-base qualities are unavailable.

The receptor comes from a man aged 55 to 69 in good health. Rearrangement joined TRBV7-9 to TRBJ2-2; TRBD1 matches 12 bases in the middle. The sequencing sample was made of blood. The CDR3 region reads CASSPSGTGGVTGELFF. The DNA sequence reads TGTGCCAGCAGCCCCTCCGGGACAGGGGGCGTCACCGGGGAGCTGTTTTTT.